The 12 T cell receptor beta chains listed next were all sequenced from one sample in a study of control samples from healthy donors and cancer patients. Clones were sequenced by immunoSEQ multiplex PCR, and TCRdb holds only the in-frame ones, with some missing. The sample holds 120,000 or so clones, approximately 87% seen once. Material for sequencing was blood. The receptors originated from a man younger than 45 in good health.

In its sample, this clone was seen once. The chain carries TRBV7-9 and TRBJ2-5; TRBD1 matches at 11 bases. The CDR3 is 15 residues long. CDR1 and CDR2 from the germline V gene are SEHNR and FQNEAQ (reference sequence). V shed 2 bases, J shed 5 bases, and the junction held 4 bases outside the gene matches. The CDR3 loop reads CASSLRGQGVETQYF. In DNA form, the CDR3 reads TGTGCCAGCAGCTTAAGGGGACAGGGGGTTGAGACCCAGTACTTC.

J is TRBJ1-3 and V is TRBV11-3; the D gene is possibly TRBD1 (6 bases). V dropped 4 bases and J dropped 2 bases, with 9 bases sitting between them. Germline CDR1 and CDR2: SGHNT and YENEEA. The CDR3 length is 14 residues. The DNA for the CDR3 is TGTGCCAGCAGCTCACAGGGTACTGGAAACACCATATATTTT. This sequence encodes CASSSQGTGNTIYF. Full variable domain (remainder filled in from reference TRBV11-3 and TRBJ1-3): EAGVVQSPRYKIIEKKQPVAFWCNPISGHNTLYWYLQNLGQGPELLIRYENEEAVDDSQLPKDRFSAERLKGVDSTLKIQPAELGDSAVYLCASSSQGTGNTIYFGEGSWLTVV.

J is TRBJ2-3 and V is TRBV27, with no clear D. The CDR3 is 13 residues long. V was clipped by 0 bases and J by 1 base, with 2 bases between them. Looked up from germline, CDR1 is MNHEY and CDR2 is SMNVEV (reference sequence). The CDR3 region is CASSLSRTDTQYF. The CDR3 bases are TGTGCCAGCAGTTTATCGCGCACAGATACGCAGTATTTT.

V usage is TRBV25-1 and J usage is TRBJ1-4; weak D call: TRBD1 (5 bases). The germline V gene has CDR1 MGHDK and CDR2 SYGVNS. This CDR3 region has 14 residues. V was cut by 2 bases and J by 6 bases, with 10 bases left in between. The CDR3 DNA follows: TGTGCCAGCAGTGAAGTGAGGGACTATGAAAAACTGTTTTTT. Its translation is CASSEVRDYEKLFF.

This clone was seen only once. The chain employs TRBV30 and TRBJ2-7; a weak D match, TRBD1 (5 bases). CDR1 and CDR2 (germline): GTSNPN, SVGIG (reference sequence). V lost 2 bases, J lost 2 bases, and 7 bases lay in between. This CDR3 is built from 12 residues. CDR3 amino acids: CAWSKGTYEQYV. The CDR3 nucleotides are TGTGCCTGGAGTAAGGGGACCTACGAGCAGTACGTC.

This CDR3 is CSVPPTGTSGYNEQFF. The CDR3 nucleotides are TGCAGCGTTCCTCCCACCGGGACTAGCGGATACAATGAGCAGTTCTTC. The rearrangement uses TRBV29-1 and TRBJ2-1, with 11 bases aligning to TRBD2. The CDR3 spans 16 residues. Per the germline V gene, CDR1 is SQVTM and CDR2 is ANQGSEA. V gave up 5 bases and J gave up 4 bases; unmatched junction bases: 10.

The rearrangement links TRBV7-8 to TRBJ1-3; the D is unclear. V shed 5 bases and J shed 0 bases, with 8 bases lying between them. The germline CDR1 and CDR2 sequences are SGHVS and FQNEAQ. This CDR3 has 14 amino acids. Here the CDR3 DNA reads TGTGCCAGCAGCCCCGGGAGCTCTGGAAACACCATATATTTT. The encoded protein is CASSPGSSGNTIYF.

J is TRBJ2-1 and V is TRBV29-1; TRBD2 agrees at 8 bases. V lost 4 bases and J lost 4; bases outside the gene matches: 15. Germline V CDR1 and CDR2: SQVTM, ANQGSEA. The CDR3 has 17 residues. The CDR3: CSVAGLRLAGLYNEQFF. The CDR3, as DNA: TGCAGCGTTGCCGGTTTACGATTAGCGGGACTTTACAATGAGCAGTTCTTC.

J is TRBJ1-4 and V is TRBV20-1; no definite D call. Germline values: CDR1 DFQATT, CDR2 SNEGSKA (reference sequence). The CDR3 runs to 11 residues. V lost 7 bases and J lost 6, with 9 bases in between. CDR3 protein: CSGSDYEKLFF. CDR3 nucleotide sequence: TGCAGTGGGTCCGACTATGAAAAACTGTTTTTT.

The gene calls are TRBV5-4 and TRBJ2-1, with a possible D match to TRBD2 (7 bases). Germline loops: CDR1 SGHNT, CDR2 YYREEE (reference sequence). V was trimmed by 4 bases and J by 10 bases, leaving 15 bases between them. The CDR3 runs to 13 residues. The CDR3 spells CASSQGRGKEQFF. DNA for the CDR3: TGTGCCAGCAGCCAGGGGCGGGGGAAGGAGCAGTTCTTC.

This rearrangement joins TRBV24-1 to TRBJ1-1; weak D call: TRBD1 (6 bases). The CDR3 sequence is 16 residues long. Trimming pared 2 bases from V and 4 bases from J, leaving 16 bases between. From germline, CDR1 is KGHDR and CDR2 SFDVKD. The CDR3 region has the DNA TGTGCCACCAGTGATTCGGGGGGCAGCCGGGCCACTGAAGCTTTCTTT. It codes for CATSDSGGSRATEAFF.

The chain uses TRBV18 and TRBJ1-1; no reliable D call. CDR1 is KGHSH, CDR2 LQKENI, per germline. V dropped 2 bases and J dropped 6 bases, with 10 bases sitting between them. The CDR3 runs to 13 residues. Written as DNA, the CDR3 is TGTGCCAGCTCACCATCGGGAAGTCCTGAAGCTTTCTTT. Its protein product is CASSPSGSPEAFF.